Shown below are 6 T cell receptor beta chains from a single sample sequenced in a study of T cells after somatic rescue of genetic block. Here immunoSEQ multiplex PCR was the method, and the copy in TCRdb shows in-frame clones only, minus some. The table lists more than 70,000 clones, around 89% of them singletons. Sequenced: peripheral blood mononuclear cells (PBMCs). The receptors derive from a young woman.

The chain links TRBV11-3 to TRBJ1-1; TRBD1 is a possible D gene (6 bases). The CDR3 length is 13 residues. Trimming left V 0 bases short and J 6 bases short, with 8 bases between. The germline V gene encodes CDR1 SGHNT and CDR2 YENEEA. CDR3 region: CASSLEEGAEAFF. The CDR3 nucleotides read TGTGCCAGCAGCTTAGAAGAGGGGGCTGAAGCTTTCTTT.

This chain connects TRBV7-9 to TRBJ2-7; no reliable D call. The V and J ends lost 1 base and 0 bases respectively, with 7 bases between them. The CDR3 extends over 14 amino acids. CDR1 SEHNR and CDR2 FQNEAQ come from the germline V gene (reference sequence). This chain's CDR3 is CASSLGASSYEQYF. The CDR3 DNA is TGTGCCAGCAGCTTAGGCGCTAGCTCCTACGAGCAGTACTTC.

The genes are TRBV15 and TRBJ1-4; the D is unclear. The CDR3 covers 14 residues. V shed 0 bases and J shed 8 bases, with 10 bases lying between them. Germline CDR1 is LNHNV and CDR2 is YYDKDF (reference sequence). CDR3 in amino acids: CATSRDGGGEKLFF. In nucleotides, the CDR3 is TGTGCCACCAGCAGAGACGGCGGCGGCGAAAAACTGTTTTTT.

This clone showed up just once. The chain employs TRBV9 and TRBJ2-1, with D hard to call. The CDR3 has 14 amino acids. The V gene lost 0 bases and the J gene lost 0 bases, with 4 bases spanning the gap. Germline V gene sequence: CDR1 SGDLS, CDR2 YYNGEE. The CDR3 DNA reads as TGTGCCAGCAGCGTAGGGGCCTCCTACAATGAGCAGTTCTTC. This translates into CASSVGASYNEQFF.

V usage is TRBV11-2 and J usage is TRBJ2-7; unclear D gene. CDR3 length equals 14 residues. Germline V lookup: CDR1 SGHAT, CDR2 FQNNGV. Trimming cost V 2 bases and J 1 base, with 9 bases left between them. As DNA, the CDR3 is TGTGCCAGCAGCTTATGGCAGCTATCCTACGAGCAGTACTTC. Amino acids: CASSLWQLSYEQYF.

V is TRBV28 and J is TRBJ1-5; D remains unclear. This CDR3 is 12 amino acids long. The germline CDR1 and CDR2 sequences are MDHEN and SYDVKM. Between the trimmed V and J ends, which lost 6 bases and 9 bases, there was a span of 12 bases. The CDR3 DNA sequence: TGTGCCAGCAGGCGGGAAGTAGGGCCCCAGCATTTT. Its translation: CASRREVGPQHF.